This T cell receptor beta chain was sequenced in a study of tissue T cells after allogeneic stem cell transplantation (dated by TCRdb to the early 2020s). About the investigation overall: The study profiled TCR beta repertoires in many tissues obtained from research autopsies of patients with and without GVHD, and also in mouse models of GVHD. The human arm was conducted as a prospective observational study, and neither blinding nor randomization was performed.

Turning to this clone: No cognate antigen has been identified for it. Gene names and germline sequences here are the mouse ones. The read comes to an end 1 residue before the CDR3 does, leaving the germline J gene to fill in the end.

The sample's time point label, in plain terms: mouse harvest day 14 after allogeneic transplant. Each mouse graft consisted of 10^7 T-cell-depleted bone marrow cells plus 10^6 splenic CD5+ T cells and was given by tail vein injection. GVHD in mice was modeled with a major MHC-mismatch B6 (H2b) into BALB/c (H2d) model, and tissues were profiled at day 7 or 14. Mouse tissues and retro-orbital blood were harvested on day 7 or 14 post-transplant using separate sterile tools per animal; livers were flushed beforehand. Before genomic DNA was isolated with the DNeasy Blood & Tissue Kit, mouse tissues were minced with razor blades in buffered saline. Overall study results and their limits: In both patients and mice, T cells from blood and spleen covered only a limited part of the TCR repertoire found in tissues. Only a few T cell clones appeared in more than one patient, yet motif-based clustering showed tissue-specific repertoire signatures that were shared between patients. A small and clinically heterogeneous patient cohort was studied, and sampling depth was acknowledged as a limitation. Which tissue TCRs were alloreactive or antigen-specific was not determined in the study, and some of the clones might have been host cells that persisted. Within patients, how anatomically similar the tissues were was a key factor in shaping TCR repertoire composition, regardless of disease or transplant status.

Trimming removed 0 bases from V and 0 bases from J, leaving 8 bases between the germline ends. The CDR3 measures 15 amino acids from cysteine to phenylalanine. Part of the CDR3 DNA is given, 42 bases translated from base 1. CDR1 and CDR2 (LGHNA, YNLKQL) derive from the germline V gene (reference sequence). The library was prepared using the immunoSEQ multiplex PCR assay. TCRbeta CDR3 sequencing was done by Adaptive Biotechnologies at survey depth, reporting CDR3 sequences, V/J genes, productive frequency and template counts. TCR beta CDR3 regions were amplified from genomic DNA rather than RNA. The study's own analysis went as follows. Jensen-Shannon divergence was used to quantify pairwise repertoire overlap between tissues, with a value of 1 meaning complete divergence and a value of 0 meaning identical repertoires. Based on pairwise JSD values, tissues were grouped by single-linkage agglomerative hierarchical clustering, and the results were shown as dendrograms. GLIPH2 was applied to all patient samples using simulation_depth 1000, kmer_min_depth 3, and cdr3_length_cutoff 8, and only groups with more than two unique CDR3s were retained. In a standardized tissue-overlap score, Jaccard GLIPH-group overlap across patients was extrapolated to a standard repertoire size of 1000 clones. Linear mixed-effect models, with tissue included as a fixed effect and individual included as a random effect, were used to assess associations of diversity with clinical or experimental variables. The clones in this table, taken by TCRdb from immuneACCESS, are in-frame only. Not every clone is retained; where verified, under half of the shortfall comes from an unresolved V gene, and the cause of the rest is unknown. Clone size and the V and J calls come from that table; the DNA yielded D and trimming. This sample is represented by about 5,700 clones; about 50% of them were singletons. About 15% of the sample belongs to the ten largest clones.

The TCR was taken from a female BALB/c mouse given C57BL/6 T cells with graft-versus-host disease after an allogeneic hematopoietic cell transplant. Source material: gut tissue. This receptor chain uses TRBV5 and TRBJ1-2; tentative D gene TRBD1, with 6 bases matching. The CDR3 reads CASSQEGTTNSDYTF. Incomplete CDR3 DNA: TGTGCCAGCAGCCAAGAAGGGACAACAAACTCCGACTACACC.